The next 31 T cell receptor beta chains were all read from a single sample in a study of graft-versus-host responses after intestinal transplantation. TCRdb keeps only in-frame clones here, not all; method: immunoSEQ multiplex PCR. This table holds approximately 100,000 clones, about 84% found once. Material: PBMCs, obtained 255 days after intestinal transplant. The receptors derive from a human patient who received an intestinal transplant, so some T cells may come from the graft donor.

This chain joins TRBV4-1 and TRBJ1-5, with D possibly being TRBD1 (5 bases). Looked up from germline, CDR1 is MGHRA and CDR2 is YSYEKL. With 1 base removed from V and 4 bases from J, the gap between germline ends came to 11 bases. The CDR3 is 15 amino acids. As DNA, the CDR3 is TGCGCCAGCAGCCAAGCTCTCGGGGGGAATCAGCCCCAGCATTTT. This encodes CASSQALGGNQPQHF.

The V and J genes are TRBV5-4 and TRBJ1-1, with D hard to call. Germline loops: CDR1 SGHNT, CDR2 YYREEE (reference sequence). V lost 0 bases and J 2 bases, leaving 11 bases between the germline ends. CDR3 length: 15 amino acids. In DNA, the CDR3 is TGTGCCAGCAGCTTGGGTCGGGAGGAAAACACTGAAGCTTTCTTT. This encodes CASSLGREENTEAFF.

The V gene is TRBV18, the J gene TRBJ2-7; the match to TRBD2 covers 12 bases. Trimming at V came to 3 bases and at J to 6 bases, leaving 12 bases not matched to a gene. Looked up from germline, CDR1 is KGHSH and CDR2 is LQKENI. This CDR3 has 17 amino acids. The CDR3 DNA reads as TGTGCCAGCTCACCCCTAGCGGGGGGGCCGAGCGTACTCGAGCAGTACTTC. Translating it yields CASSPLAGGPSVLEQYF.

This clone occurred once. The chain has TRBV6-5 and TRBJ2-7; TRBD1 might be the D (6 bases). The length of the CDR3 is 14 residues. The germline V and J ends were trimmed by 5 bases and 2 bases, with 13 bases remaining between them. Per germline, CDR1 MNHEY and CDR2 SVGAGI. The DNA for the CDR3 is TGTGCCAGCAGTGAAAGGGGGATCGCCTACGAGCAGTACGTC. Its translation is CASSERGIAYEQYV.

The chain links TRBV2 to TRBJ2-7; TRBD2 might be the D (5 bases). Germline-derived CDR1 and CDR2 are SNHLY and FYNNEI. Trimming stripped 3 bases from V and 2 bases from J, with 17 bases between. The CDR3 covers 16 residues. CDR3 nucleotide sequence: TGTGCCAGCAGTGATTGGTTTAGCGAGGCGGCCTACGAGCAGTACTTC. This codes for CASSDWFSEAAYEQYF.

The chain has TRBV5-6 and TRBJ2-7, with D perhaps being TRBD1 or TRBD2 (5 bases each). V was pared by 0 bases and J by 2 bases, with 9 bases between. CDR3 size: 14 residues. Looked up from germline, CDR1 is SGHDT and CDR2 is YYEEEE. The CDR3 loop reads CASSLERGTYEQYV. The CDR3 coding sequence is TGTGCCAGCAGCTTGGAGAGGGGTACCTACGAGCAGTACGTC.

Notes on this clone: This CDR3 is also generated by other DNA sequences in the sample. The chain uses TRBV28 and TRBJ1-1, with D hard to call. The ends were cut back, 3 bases at V and 1 base at J, with 9 bases in the middle. Germline V gene lookup returns CDR1 MDHEN and CDR2 SYDVKM. CDR3 size: 14 residues. The CDR3 here is CASSLDEGNTEAFF. The CDR3 DNA follows: TGTGCCAGCAGTTTGGACGAAGGGAACACTGAAGCTTTCTTT. The entire variable domain, with the rest obtained from reference TRBV28 and TRBJ1-1, is as follows: DVKVTQSSRYLVKRTGEKVFLECVQDMDHENMFWYRQDPGLGLRLIYFSYDVKMKEKGDIPEGYSVSREKKERFSLILESASTNQTSMYLCASSLDEGNTEAFFGQGTRLTVV.

This chain joins TRBV19 and TRBJ1-5; TRBD1 matches at 7 bases. With 4 bases clipped from V and 5 bases from J, the junction kept 8 bases outside the gene matches. The germline CDR1 and CDR2 sequences are LNHDA and SQIVND (reference sequence). CDR3 length: 15 residues. For the CDR3, the DNA is TGTGCCAGTAGTACATACAGGGGAGGGGATCAGCCCCAGCATTTT. This codes for CASSTYRGGDQPQHF.

The V gene is TRBV15, the J gene TRBJ1-6, with 9 bases lining up with TRBD1. Germline values: CDR1 LNHNV, CDR2 YYDKDF (reference sequence). Trimming cost V 9 bases and J 10 bases; bases outside gene matches: 13. The CDR3 is 15 residues long. CDR3 coding DNA: TGTGCCACTGAAACAGGGGGCACCCCAGGATCACCCCTCCACTTT. This encodes CATETGGTPGSPLHF.

The V gene is TRBV15, the J gene TRBJ2-3, with D unresolved. Germline V gives CDR1 LNHNV, CDR2 YYDKDF (reference sequence). V gave up 6 bases and J gave up 3 bases, with 4 bases separating them. The CDR3 consists of 11 residues. This CDR3 reads CATRGTDTQYF. DNA of the CDR3: TGTGCCACCAGAGGGACAGATACGCAGTATTTT.

The V call is TRBV10-1, the J call TRBJ1-1; D unresolved. The CDR3 has 12 residues. In germline, CDR1 is WNHNN, CDR2 SYGVQD (reference sequence). Trimming pared 2 bases from V and 3 bases from J, leaving 4 bases between. In nucleotides, the CDR3 is TGCGCCAGCAGTGAGGGCCACACTGAAGCTTTCTTT. Protein: CASSEGHTEAFF.

This rearrangement joins TRBV4-1 to TRBJ2-7, with D perhaps matching TRBD1 (5 bases). The CDR3 is 14 amino acids. CDR1 and CDR2 from the germline V gene are MGHRA and YSYEKL. The V end was cut by 0 bases, the J end by 2 bases, with 8 bases between. As DNA, the CDR3 is TGCGCCAGCAGCCAAGAGTTGACAGCCTACGAGCAGTACTTC. It translates to CASSQELTAYEQYF.

V gene TRBV9 combines with J gene TRBJ1-1; TRBD1 is a possible D gene (5 bases). The CDR3 is made up of 15 amino acids. The V gene's germline CDR1 is SGDLS and CDR2 YYNGEE. V lost 3 bases to trimming and J lost 1 base, with 13 bases between them. The CDR3 is CASSGNGGSNTEAFF. In nucleotides, the CDR3 is TGTGCCAGCAGCGGAAACGGGGGGTCGAACACTGAAGCTTTCTTT.

This clone was observed a single time. The rearrangement joins TRBV10-3 to TRBJ2-1, with D possibly TRBD2 on 6 matching bases. Germline V gene sequence: CDR1 ENHRY, CDR2 SYGVKD. V gave up 4 bases and J gave up 12 bases, with 13 bases separating them. CDR3 length: 12 residues. The CDR3 spells CAISAEGWGQFF. The CDR3 nucleotides read TGTGCCATCAGTGCGGAGGGATGGGGGCAGTTCTTC.

The V gene is TRBV10-2, the J gene TRBJ1-2; D possibly corresponds to TRBD1 (5 bases). The germline gives CDR1 WSHSY, CDR2 SAAADI. The CDR3 spans 12 residues. V lost 8 bases and J 6 bases, leaving 13 bases between the germline ends. The CDR3 bases are TGCGCCAGCTTTCACAGGAGGGATGGCTACACCTTC. It is translated as CASFHRRDGYTF.

CDR3 DNA sequence: TGCGCCAGCAGCTTGGGGAGGACAGGGGGCTCCTACGAGCAGTACTTC. Protein: CASSLGRTGGSYEQYF. V usage is TRBV5-1 and J usage is TRBJ2-7, with TRBD1 matching over 10 bases. Germline trimming cut 0 bases from V and 0 bases from J; bases unmatched to any gene: 3. Germline values: CDR1 SGHRS, CDR2 YFSETQ. CDR3 length: 16 amino acids. Full variable domain (rest looked up from reference TRBV5-1 and TRBJ2-7): KAGVTQTPRYLIKTRGQQVTLSCSPISGHRSVSWYQQTPGQGLQFLFEYFSETQRNKGNFPGRFSGRQFSNSRSEMNVSTLELGDSALYLCASSLGRTGGSYEQYFGPGTRLTVT.

The chain uses TRBV7-6 and TRBJ1-4; possible D gene TRBD1, 5 bases. The germline V gene encodes CDR1 SGHVS and CDR2 FNYEAQ. Trimming left V 5 bases short and J 5 bases short, with 12 bases between. This CDR3 is built from 14 residues. CDR3 DNA sequence: TGTGCCAGCAGCACGACAGCCGAGAATGAAAAACTGTTTTTT. Its translation: CASSTTAENEKLFF.

This clone has a single count. The V call is TRBV9, the J call TRBJ1-1; 7 bases line up with TRBD1. This CDR3 spans 14 amino acids. The germline CDR1 and CDR2 sequences are SGDLS and YYNGEE. V gave up 3 bases and J gave up 2 bases; unmatched junction bases: 4. CDR3 DNA sequence: TGTGCCAGCAGCGATCGGGACAGTAACACTGAAGCTTTCTTT. Its protein is CASSDRDSNTEAFF.

The chain links TRBV9 to TRBJ2-7, with unresolved D. Deletions cut 0 bases from V and 2 bases from J, with 12 bases between. From germline, CDR1 is SGDLS and CDR2 YYNGEE. The CDR3 is 15 amino acids. The CDR3 here is CASSVGSGTTYEQYF. The CDR3 nucleotides read TGTGCCAGCAGCGTAGGGTCGGGTACAACCTACGAGCAGTACTTC.

The rearrangement joins TRBV19 to TRBJ1-5, with D maybe TRBD1 (5 bases). The germline V gene has CDR1 LNHDA and CDR2 SQIVND (reference sequence). The CDR3 has 13 residues. The V end was cut by 6 bases, the J end by 7 bases, with 13 bases between. The CDR3 loop is CASSLGPSQPQHF. Written as DNA, the CDR3 is TGTGCCAGTAGCTTGGGACCATCCCAGCCCCAGCATTTT.

The chain has TRBV6-1 and TRBJ2-7; no reliable D call. Trimming left V 8 bases short and J 1 base short, with 3 bases between. CDR3 length: 10 amino acids. From germline, CDR1 is MNHNS and CDR2 SASEGT. The CDR3 loop is CASASYEQYV. CDR3 nucleotide sequence: TGTGCCAGCGCTTCCTACGAGCAGTACGTC.

This clone has only a few counts. The CDR3 here is CAISEQGGLGEQYF. The CDR3 nucleotides are TGTGCCATCAGTGAGCAGGGGGGCCTAGGCGAGCAGTACTTC. This sequence joins TRBV10-3 and TRBJ2-7, with D perhaps TRBD1 (7 bases). The V end lost 2 bases, the J end lost 6 bases, and 14 bases lay between the germline ends. This CDR3 contains 14 residues. Germline V gene lookup returns CDR1 ENHRY and CDR2 SYGVKD.

The V call is TRBV6-5, the J call TRBJ2-3; no definite D call. Germline lookup yields CDR1 MNHEY and CDR2 SVGAGI. The CDR3 totals 13 residues. V was cut by 6 bases and J by 8 bases, with 15 bases left in between. The CDR3 DNA reads TGTGCCAGCAGGCCGGAGCCCAGAAGTACGCAGTATTTT. This encodes CASRPEPRSTQYF.

The V gene is TRBV5-6, the J gene TRBJ2-3; 10 nucleotides align to TRBD2. Germline loops: CDR1 SGHDT, CDR2 YYEEEE. The CDR3 loop spans 18 amino acids. J gave up 0 bases and V 4 bases, and 11 bases lay outside the gene matches. CDR3 residues: CASSPDQRGGLSTDTQYF. The CDR3 bases are TGTGCCAGCAGCCCAGACCAGCGGGGGGGCCTGAGCACAGATACGCAGTATTTT.

A word on this clone: The sample has other DNA sequences that encode this CDR3 too. CDR3 in amino acids: CASSFGPSGRIYEQYV. The CDR3 DNA follows: TGTGCCAGCAGCTTTGGACCGTCTGGGAGGATCTACGAGCAGTACGTC. This rearrangement joins TRBV7-9 to TRBJ2-7, with D tentatively TRBD2 (6 bases). Germline loops: CDR1 SEHNR, CDR2 FQNEAQ (reference sequence). Trimming stripped 3 bases from V and 3 bases from J, with 18 bases between. The CDR3 length is 16 residues.

This rearrangement joins TRBV5-4 to TRBJ2-3, with D possibly TRBD1 on 5 matching bases. The CDR3 extends over 14 amino acids. Per germline, CDR1 SGHNT and CDR2 YYREEE (reference sequence). V dropped 2 bases and J dropped 5 bases, with 12 bases sitting between them. This CDR3 reads CASSLKQEIDTQYF. In nucleotides, the CDR3 is TGTGCCAGCAGCTTAAAACAGGAGATAGATACGCAGTATTTT.

This clone was seen a single time. The V gene is TRBV5-4, the J gene TRBJ2-3; 13 nucleotides line up with TRBD2. V lost 4 bases to trimming and J lost 3 bases; unmatched junction nucleotides: 14. The CDR3 spans 19 residues. Germline values: CDR1 SGHNT, CDR2 YYREEE (reference sequence). DNA of the CDR3: TGTGCCAGCAGCCCCAAACTACTAGCGGGGGGGCCTCGGACAGATACGCAGTATTTT. This codes for CASSPKLLAGGPRTDTQYF. Combining the CDR3 with reference TRBV5-4 and TRBJ2-3 gives the whole variable domain ETGVTQSPTHLIKTRGQQVTLRCSSQSGHNTVSWYQQALGQGPQFIFQYYREEENGRGNFPPRFSGLQFPNYSSELNVNALELDDSALYLCASSPKLLAGGPRTDTQYFGPGTRLTVL.

In its sample, this clone ranks as medium-sized (0.01 to 0.1%). The CDR3 DNA reads as TGTGCCAGCAGTTCCCTATTGATGGCGGGGGAAAAACTGTTTTTT. Translated: CASSSLLMAGEKLFF. The genes are TRBV28 and TRBJ1-4, with D unclear. This CDR3 is built from 15 residues. Trimming pared 4 bases from V and 8 bases from J, leaving 17 bases between. Germline V gene data show CDR1 as MDHEN and CDR2 as SYDVKM.

This clone has only one observation. The chain recombines TRBV13 with TRBJ2-3; no clear D. V shed 4 bases and J shed 4 bases, with 12 bases lying between them. Germline-derived CDR1 and CDR2 are PRHDT and FYEKMQ (reference sequence). The CDR3 is 14 residues long. CDR3 bases: TGTGCCAGCAGCTCCACACAGAGATCAGATACGCAGTATTTT. It codes for CASSSTQRSDTQYF.

The genes are TRBV7-3 and TRBJ2-1; D ambiguous. The germline V and J ends were trimmed by 8 bases and 7 bases, with 3 bases remaining between them. Germline loops: CDR1 SGHTA, CDR2 FQGTGA. The CDR3 spans 9 residues. Here the CDR3 reads CASSNEQFF. In nucleotides, the CDR3 is TGTGCCAGCTCAAATGAGCAGTTCTTC.

The V call is TRBV29-1, the J call TRBJ2-7, with D unclear. This CDR3 is 12 amino acids long. Germline V gene sequence: CDR1 SQVTM, CDR2 ANQGSEA. V gave up 6 bases and J gave up 7 bases, with 16 bases separating them. This chain's CDR3 is CSVTDQLGEQYV. DNA of the CDR3: TGCAGCGTGACGGACCAGCTGGGGGAGCAGTACGTC.